This entry lists 28 T cell receptor beta chains sequenced from one sample in a study of identical twins. Each CDR3 protein is one row after TCRdb ran MiXCR on the 5' RACE reads. The profile shows approximately 550,000 distinct CDR3 sequences, 20% to 25% of them singletons. These data were also filed under a second study, of yellow fever vaccine responses in identical twins.

The sample taken for sequencing was CD4+ T cells sorted from blood. All receptors derive from a woman between 18 and 30 years old in good health.

This chain links TRBV6-1 with TRBJ2-3, with D maybe TRBD1 (6 bases). The CDR3 length is 15 residues. CDR1 and CDR2 from the germline V gene are MNHNS and SASEGT. Deletions cut 6 bases from V and 2 bases from J, with 15 bases between. The CDR3 DNA follows: TGTGCCAGCAGAAATGGACAGTGGGCCACAGATACGCAGTATTTT. This translates into CASRNGQWATDTQYF.

A remark on this clonotype: One end of the junction fails to match germline, which may point to a read error. This chain uses TRBV7-9 with TRBJ2-1; 11 nucleotides match TRBD2. Germline lookup yields CDR1 SEHNR and CDR2 FQNEAQ (reference sequence). The CDR3 contains 13 residues. The CDR3 sequence: CASSLDLTSGATF. The CDR3 DNA reads as TGTGCCAGCAGCTTAGATCTGACTAGCGGGGCAACCTTC.

This clonotype showed up just a few times. The chain couples TRBV2 to TRBJ1-1; no clear D gene. The CDR3 is 13 amino acids. Germline values: CDR1 SNHLY, CDR2 FYNNEI. Trimming cost V 1 base and J 3 bases, with 6 bases left between them. CDR3 sequence reads: CASSEVGYTEAFF. CDR3 bases: TGTGCCAGCAGTGAAGTAGGGTACACTGAAGCTTTCTTT.

J is TRBJ2-3 and V is TRBV28; TRBD1 aligns across 8 bases. CDR3 size: 15 residues. V lost 7 bases and J lost 2; bases outside the gene matches: 8. Germline values: CDR1 MDHEN, CDR2 SYDVKM. The CDR3 spells CASTVGTGDTDTQYF. The CDR3 DNA sequence: TGTGCCAGCACCGTCGGGACAGGCGACACAGATACGCAGTATTTT.

The J gene is TRBJ2-7, the V gene TRBV19; no clear D gene. V dropped 4 bases and J dropped 2 bases, with 9 bases sitting between them. Germline V gene data show CDR1 as LNHDA and CDR2 as SQIVND (reference sequence). The CDR3 totals 13 residues. CDR3 amino acids: CASSTPWTYEQYF. CDR3 bases: TGTGCCAGTAGTACCCCCTGGACCTACGAGCAGTACTTC.

V gene TRBV18 combines with J gene TRBJ2-5; a weak D match, TRBD2 (6 bases). Per the germline V gene, CDR1 is KGHSH and CDR2 is LQKENI. V was clipped by 1 base and J by 0 bases, with 12 bases between them. The CDR3 loop spans 16 amino acids. CDR3 coding DNA: TGTGCCAGCTCACCACGGGTAGCGGTGTACCAAGAGACCCAGTACTTC. This codes for CASSPRVAVYQETQYF.

This clonotype has just a few counts. The V call is TRBV9, the J call TRBJ2-3, with 15 bases matching TRBD2. This CDR3 has 19 amino acids. With 4 bases clipped from V and 3 bases from J, the junction kept 12 bases outside the gene matches. Germline CDR1 SGDLS, CDR2 YYNGEE. The CDR3 protein is CASSRRTSGGAGLTDTQYF. The CDR3 DNA sequence: TGTGCCAGCAGCAGACGGACTAGCGGGGGGGCTGGGTTGACAGATACGCAGTATTTT.

The chain is built from TRBV3-1 and TRBJ2-1; no clear D. CDR3 length: 15 residues. Germline-derived CDR1 and CDR2 are LGHDT and YNNKEL (reference sequence). The V end lost 4 bases, the J end lost 2 bases, and 12 bases lay between the germline ends. CDR3 bases: TGTGCCAGCAGCCGCAAAGGTACGCCCTACAATGAGCAGTTCTTC. Its translation: CASSRKGTPYNEQFF.

This chain connects TRBV10-3 to TRBJ2-1, with D maybe TRBD1 (5 bases). CDR1 ENHRY and CDR2 SYGVKD come from the germline V gene. The V end lost 2 bases, the J end lost 8 bases, and 13 bases lay between the germline ends. The CDR3 loop spans 14 amino acids. The CDR3: CAISEDSALHEQFF. For the CDR3, the DNA is TGTGCCATCAGTGAGGACAGTGCGTTGCATGAGCAGTTCTTC.

The rearrangement uses TRBV3-1 and TRBJ1-3; D is uncertain. This CDR3 comprises 15 residues. The germline V gene has CDR1 LGHDT and CDR2 YNNKEL (reference sequence). The germline V and J ends were trimmed by 1 base and 0 bases, with 7 bases remaining between them. The CDR3, as DNA: TGTGCCAGCAGCCAAGGGCCGATCTCTGGAAACACCATATATTTT. Translating gives CASSQGPISGNTIYF.

The rearrangement joins TRBV20-1 to TRBJ2-1; no definite D call. Deletions cut 4 bases from V and 0 bases from J, with 13 bases between. The CDR3 covers 15 residues. Germline loops: CDR1 DFQATT, CDR2 SNEGSKA (reference sequence). Written as DNA, the CDR3 is TGCAGTGCTAAAGAAGGCTCCAGCTCCTACAATGAGCAGTTCTTC. It is translated as CSAKEGSSSYNEQFF.

This clonotype was counted ten times or more. V and J are TRBV12-3 or TRBV12-4 and TRBJ1-2, with no clear D. With 1 base removed from V and 6 bases from J, the gap between germline ends came to 9 bases. The CDR3 is made up of 13 amino acids. The CDR3 protein is CASSLGGFNGYTF. Written as DNA, the CDR3 is TGTGCCAGCAGTTTAGGGGGTTTCAATGGCTACACCTTC.

This clonotype was recorded a few times. This sequence joins TRBV5-1 and TRBJ2-1; 10 nucleotides line up with TRBD2. Germline CDR1 is SGHRS and CDR2 is YFSETQ. The V gene end was trimmed by 6 bases and the J gene end by 1 base; junction bases not matched to a gene: 7. CDR3 length: 16 residues. For the CDR3, the DNA is TGCGCCAGCATAAGCGGGGGGGCAGGGTCCTACAATGAGCAGTTCTTC. Amino acid sequence: CASISGGAGSYNEQFF.

This clonotype has a handful of counts. J is TRBJ2-7 and V is TRBV6-1; 9 bases are shared with TRBD2. This CDR3 is 19 amino acids long. V dropped 4 bases and J dropped 2; count of bases not matched to a gene: 18. The germline CDR1 and CDR2 sequences are MNHNS and SASEGT. In DNA form, the CDR3 reads TGTGCCAGCAGTGGCCCTCACCCTTTAGCGGGGGTACCCCCCTACGAGCAGTACGTC. It yields the protein CASSGPHPLAGVPPYEQYV.

The chain carries TRBV29-1 and TRBJ2-1, with D possibly TRBD1 on 5 matching bases. The CDR3 contains 12 residues. Germline CDR1 reads SQVTM; CDR2 reads ANQGSEA. Trimming took off 0 bases at V and 10 bases at J, with 10 bases between the two ends. CDR3 nucleotide sequence: TGCAGCGTTGAAGATGTCTGGACAGAGCAGTTCTTC. Protein sequence: CSVEDVWTEQFF.

There are a few counts of this clonotype. The rearrangement links TRBV7-3 to TRBJ2-5; 13 nucleotides line up with TRBD2. The trim removed 5 bases at V and 2 bases at J, leaving 11 bases unmatched. The V gene's germline CDR1 is SGHTA and CDR2 FQGTGA. The CDR3 is made up of 18 amino acids. The CDR3 bases are TGTGCCAGCAGCCGAGGACTAGCGGGGGTGGGGCGACAAGAGACCCAGTACTTC. Translated: CASSRGLAGVGRQETQYF.

The chain employs TRBV20-1 and TRBJ2-1; perhaps TRBD1 as D (6 bases). Germline CDR1 reads DFQATT; CDR2 reads SNEGSKA (reference sequence). The CDR3 is 12 residues long. V was clipped by 1 base and J by 14 bases, with 15 bases between them. CDR3 amino acids: CSARGSRQAKFF. In DNA, the CDR3 is TGCAGTGCTAGAGGTTCACGACAGGCCAAGTTCTTC.

Only a few counts were recorded for this clonotype. This chain links TRBV5-1 with TRBJ1-2; TRBD1 matches 7 bases. V shed 0 bases and J 7 bases; nucleotides not matched to a gene: 6. Germline V gene lookup returns CDR1 SGHRS and CDR2 YFSETQ. This CDR3 has 14 amino acids. Written as DNA, the CDR3 is TGCGCCAGCAGCTTGGACAGGGGTCGTGGTGGCTACACCTTC. This gives the protein CASSLDRGRGGYTF. Supplemented by reference TRBV5-1 and TRBJ1-2, the full variable domain reads KAGVTQTPRYLIKTRGQQVTLSCSPISGHRSVSWYQQTPGQGLQFLFEYFSETQRNKGNFPGRFSGRQFSNSRSEMNVSTLELGDSALYLCASSLDRGRGGYTFGSGTRLTVV.

This clonotype was seen a handful of times. The genes are TRBV7-9 and TRBJ2-7; the D gene is possibly TRBD1 (5 bases). This CDR3 has 13 amino acids. V lost 1 base, J lost 5 bases, and 9 bases lay in between. Germline V CDR1 and CDR2: SEHNR, FQNEAQ (reference sequence). CDR3 coding DNA: TGTGCCAGCAGCTTAGGGGGCATCGACGAGCAGTACTTC. Encoded protein: CASSLGGIDEQYF.

This clonotype came up a few times. This chain links TRBV4-1 with TRBJ2-3, with D tentatively TRBD2 (6 bases). This CDR3 region has 17 residues. CDR1 and CDR2 (germline): MGHRA, YSYEKL. Trimming removed 1 base at V and 6 bases at J, with 20 bases between. The CDR3: CASSQAKGGIGFDTQYF. The DNA of the CDR3 is TGCGCCAGCAGCCAAGCCAAAGGCGGGATTGGTTTTGATACGCAGTATTTT.

As DNA, the CDR3 is TGTGCCAGCAGTATTGACCCTTGGACAGGGGGAGACACAGATACGCAGTATTTT. This translates into CASSIDPWTGGDTDTQYF. The chain carries TRBV6-1 and TRBJ2-3; TRBD1 agrees at 10 bases. CDR1 is MNHNS and CDR2 is SASEGT in the germline V gene. CDR3 length: 18 amino acids. V shed 5 bases, J shed 2 bases, and the junction held 13 bases outside the gene matches.

This clonotype has just a few counts. The gene calls are TRBV5-1 and TRBJ1-6, with D maybe TRBD1 (6 bases). Trimming removed 4 bases from V and 14 bases from J, with 22 bases in between. CDR1 is SGHRS and CDR2 is YFSETQ in the germline V gene. This CDR3 has 15 amino acids. The CDR3 nucleotides are TGCGCCAGCAGCCCGACCCCAGGGGCGGAGTGGGCCCTCCACTTT. Its translation: CASSPTPGAEWALHF. Supplemented by reference TRBV5-1 and TRBJ1-6, the full variable domain reads KAGVTQTPRYLIKTRGQQVTLSCSPISGHRSVSWYQQTPGQGLQFLFEYFSETQRNKGNFPGRFSGRQFSNSRSEMNVSTLELGDSALYLCASSPTPGAEWALHFGNGTRLTVT.

This clonotype was observed many times. V is TRBV7-9 and J is TRBJ2-3; D call uncertain. CDR3 length: 12 residues. V shed 1 base and J shed 5 bases, with 4 bases lying between them. CDR1 is SEHNR, CDR2 FQNEAQ, per germline (reference sequence). The DNA of the CDR3 is TGTGCCAGCAGCTTAGAAGAAGATACGCAGTATTTT. It specifies CASSLEEDTQYF. The full variable domain, its missing parts supplied by reference TRBV7-9 and TRBJ2-3, is DTGVSQNPRHKITKRGQNVTFRCDPISEHNRLYWYRQTLGQGPEFLTYFQNEAQLEKSRLLSDRFSAERPKGSFSTLEIQRTEQGDSAMYLCASSLEEDTQYFGPGTRLTVL.

This clonotype was detected a few times. The chain employs TRBV7-3 and TRBJ1-1; D is undetermined. V gave up 4 bases and J gave up 5 bases, with 11 bases separating them. The CDR3 runs 13 residues. Germline lookup yields CDR1 SGHTA and CDR2 FQGTGA. The CDR3 reads CASSWRGGTEAFF. CDR3 in DNA: TGTGCCAGCAGCTGGCGTGGCGGGACTGAAGCTTTCTTT. Full variable domain (rest looked up from reference TRBV7-3 and TRBJ1-1): GAGVSQTPSNKVTEKGKYVELRCDPISGHTALYWYRQSLGQGPEFLIYFQGTGAADDSGLPNDRFFAVRPEGSVSTLKIQRTERGDSAVYLCASSWRGGTEAFFGQGTRLTVV.

This clonotype was recorded at least ten times. The chain is built from TRBV20-1 and TRBJ2-2, with D hard to call. V was trimmed by 0 bases and J by 2 bases, leaving 7 bases between them. Germline V lookup: CDR1 DFQATT, CDR2 SNEGSKA (reference sequence). The CDR3 totals 14 residues. The CDR3 DNA is TGCAGTGCTAGAGAAGCACTAAACACCGGGGAGCTGTTTTTT. This codes for CSAREALNTGELFF.

The chain is built from TRBV12-3 or TRBV12-4 and TRBJ2-7; 7 bases line up with TRBD1. Losses at the gene ends were 6 bases for V and 5 bases for J; bases not matched to a gene: 7. This CDR3 contains 13 residues. CDR3 nucleotide sequence: TGTGCCAGCAGACGACAGGGTATAGACGAGCAGTACTTC. Translating gives CASRRQGIDEQYF.

This clonotype was recorded a few times. The V gene is TRBV14, the J gene TRBJ2-2, with a tentative D call TRBD1 (6 bases). V was trimmed by 4 bases and J by 2 bases, leaving 14 bases between them. The germline V gene encodes CDR1 SGHDN and CDR2 FVKESK. CDR3 length: 16 amino acids. CDR3 sequence reads: CASSPGTSSNTGELFF. The DNA for the CDR3 is TGTGCCAGCAGCCCGGGGACATCTTCAAACACCGGGGAGCTGTTTTTT.

This sequence joins TRBV18 and TRBJ2-1; D is undetermined. CDR3 length equals 16 residues. Germline V gives CDR1 KGHSH, CDR2 LQKENI. Trimming pared 0 bases from V and 1 base from J, leaving 10 bases between. DNA for the CDR3: TGTGCCAGCTCACCACCCGCCTCCGCTTCCTACAATGAGCAGTTCTTC. Protein product: CASSPPASASYNEQFF.